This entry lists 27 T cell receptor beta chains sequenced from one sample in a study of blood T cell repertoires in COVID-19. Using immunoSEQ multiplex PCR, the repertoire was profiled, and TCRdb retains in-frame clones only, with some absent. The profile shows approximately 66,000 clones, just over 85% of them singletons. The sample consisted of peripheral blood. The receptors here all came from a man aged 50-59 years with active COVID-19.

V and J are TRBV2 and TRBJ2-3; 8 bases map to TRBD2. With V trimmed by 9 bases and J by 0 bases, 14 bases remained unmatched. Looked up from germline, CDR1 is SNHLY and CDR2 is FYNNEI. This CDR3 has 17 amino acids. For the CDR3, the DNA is TGTGCCAGTAAGAATATTCCAGCGGGGGATAGCACAGATACGCAGTATTTT. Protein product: CASKNIPAGDSTDTQYF.

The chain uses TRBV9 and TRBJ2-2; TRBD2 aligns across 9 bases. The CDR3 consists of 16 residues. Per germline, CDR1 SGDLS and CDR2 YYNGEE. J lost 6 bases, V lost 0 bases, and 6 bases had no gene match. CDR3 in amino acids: CASSVAAGGLSGELFF. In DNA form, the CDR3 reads TGTGCCAGCAGCGTAGCGGCGGGGGGGCTGTCCGGGGAGCTGTTTTTT.

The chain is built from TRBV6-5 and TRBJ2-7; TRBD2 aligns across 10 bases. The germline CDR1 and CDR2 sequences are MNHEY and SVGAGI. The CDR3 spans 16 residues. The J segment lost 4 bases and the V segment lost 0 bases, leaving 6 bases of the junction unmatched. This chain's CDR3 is CASSYSASGSLYEQYV. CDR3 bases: TGTGCCAGCAGTTACTCGGCTAGCGGGAGCTTATACGAGCAGTACGTC.

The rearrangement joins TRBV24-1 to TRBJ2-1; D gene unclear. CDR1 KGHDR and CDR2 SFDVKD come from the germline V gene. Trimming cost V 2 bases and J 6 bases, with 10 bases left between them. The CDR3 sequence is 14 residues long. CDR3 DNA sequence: TGTGCCACCAGTGATTCTGTTACGGGCAATGAGCAGTTCTTC. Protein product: CATSDSVTGNEQFF.

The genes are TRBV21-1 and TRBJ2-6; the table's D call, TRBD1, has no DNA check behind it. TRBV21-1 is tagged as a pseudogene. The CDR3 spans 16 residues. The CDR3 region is CASSTDTCSGANVLTF. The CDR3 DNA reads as TGTGCCAGCAGCACAGACACTTGCTCTGGGGCCAACGTCCTGACTTTC.

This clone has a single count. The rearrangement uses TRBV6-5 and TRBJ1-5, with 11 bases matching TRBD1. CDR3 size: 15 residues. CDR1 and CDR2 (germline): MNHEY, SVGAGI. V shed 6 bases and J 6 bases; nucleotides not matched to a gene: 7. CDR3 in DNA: TGTGCCAGCAGAGCTGCCGGGACAGGGGGTCAGCCCCAGCATTTT. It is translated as CASRAAGTGGQPQHF.

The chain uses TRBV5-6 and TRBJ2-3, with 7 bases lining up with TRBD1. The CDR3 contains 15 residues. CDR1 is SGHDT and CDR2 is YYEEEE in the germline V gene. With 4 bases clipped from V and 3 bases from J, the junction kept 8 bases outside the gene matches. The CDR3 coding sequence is TGTGCCAGCAGCAGAAAACAGGGGCCAACAGATACGCAGTATTTT. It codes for CASSRKQGPTDTQYF.

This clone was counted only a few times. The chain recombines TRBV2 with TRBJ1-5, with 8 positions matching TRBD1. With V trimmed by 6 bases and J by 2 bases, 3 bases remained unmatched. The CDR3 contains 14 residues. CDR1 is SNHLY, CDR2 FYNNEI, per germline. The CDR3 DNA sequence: TGTGCCAGCAGCATACAGGGGGGCAATCAGCCCCAGCATTTT. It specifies CASSIQGGNQPQHF.

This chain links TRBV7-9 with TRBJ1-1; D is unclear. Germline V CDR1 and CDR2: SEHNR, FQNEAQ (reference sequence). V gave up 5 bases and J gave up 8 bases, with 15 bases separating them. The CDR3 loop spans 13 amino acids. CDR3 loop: CASSPFGNFEAFF. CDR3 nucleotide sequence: TGTGCCAGCAGCCCCTTCGGGAATTTCGAAGCTTTCTTT.

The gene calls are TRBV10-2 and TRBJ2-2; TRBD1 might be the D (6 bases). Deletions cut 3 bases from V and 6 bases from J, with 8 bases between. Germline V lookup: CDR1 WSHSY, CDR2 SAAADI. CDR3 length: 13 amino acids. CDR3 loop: CASSDGTPGELFF. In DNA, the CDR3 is TGCGCCAGCAGTGACGGGACACCCGGGGAGCTGTTTTTT.

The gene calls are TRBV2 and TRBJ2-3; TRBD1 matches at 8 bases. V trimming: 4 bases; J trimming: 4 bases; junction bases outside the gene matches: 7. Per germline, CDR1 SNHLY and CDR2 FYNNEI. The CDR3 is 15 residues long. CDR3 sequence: CASSVGQEGADTQYF. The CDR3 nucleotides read TGTGCCAGCAGTGTGGGACAGGAGGGCGCAGATACGCAGTATTTT.

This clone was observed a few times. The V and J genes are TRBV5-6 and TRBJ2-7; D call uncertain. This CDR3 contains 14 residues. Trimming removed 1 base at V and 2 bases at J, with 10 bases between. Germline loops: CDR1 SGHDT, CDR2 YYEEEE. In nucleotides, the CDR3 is TGTGCCAGCAGCTTGAAGCTGAACGCCTACGAGCAGTACTTC. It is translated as CASSLKLNAYEQYF.

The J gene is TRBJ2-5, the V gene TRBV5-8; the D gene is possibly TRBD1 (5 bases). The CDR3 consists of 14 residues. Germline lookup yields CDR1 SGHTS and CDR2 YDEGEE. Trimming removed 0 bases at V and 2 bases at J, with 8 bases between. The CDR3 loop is CASSLVQGQETQYF. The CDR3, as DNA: TGTGCCAGCAGCTTGGTCCAGGGTCAAGAGACCCAGTACTTC.

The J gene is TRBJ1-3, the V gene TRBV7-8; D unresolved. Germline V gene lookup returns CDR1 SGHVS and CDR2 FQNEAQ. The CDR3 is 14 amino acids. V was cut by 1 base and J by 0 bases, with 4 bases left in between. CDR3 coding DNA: TGTGCCAGCAGCTTAGGAGGCTCTGGAAACACCATATATTTT. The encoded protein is CASSLGGSGNTIYF.

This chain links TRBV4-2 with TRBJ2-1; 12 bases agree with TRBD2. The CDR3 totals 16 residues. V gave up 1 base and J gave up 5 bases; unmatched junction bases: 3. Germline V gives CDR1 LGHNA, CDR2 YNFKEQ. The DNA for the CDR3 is TGTGCCAGCAGCCAAGTGGGACTAGCGGGTGACAATGAGCAGTTCTTC. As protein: CASSQVGLAGDNEQFF.

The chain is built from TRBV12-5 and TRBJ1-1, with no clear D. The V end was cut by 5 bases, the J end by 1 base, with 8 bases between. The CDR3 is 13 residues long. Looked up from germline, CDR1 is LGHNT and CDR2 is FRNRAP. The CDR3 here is CASGQRGNTEAFF. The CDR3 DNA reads TGTGCTAGTGGTCAAAGAGGGAACACTGAAGCTTTCTTT.

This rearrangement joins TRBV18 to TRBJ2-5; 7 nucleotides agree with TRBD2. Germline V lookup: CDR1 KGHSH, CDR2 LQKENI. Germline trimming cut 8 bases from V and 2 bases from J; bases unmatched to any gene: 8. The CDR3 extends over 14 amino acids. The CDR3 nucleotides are TGTGCCAGCAGTCTGCGGGAGCTACAAGAGACCCAGTACTTC. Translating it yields CASSLRELQETQYF.

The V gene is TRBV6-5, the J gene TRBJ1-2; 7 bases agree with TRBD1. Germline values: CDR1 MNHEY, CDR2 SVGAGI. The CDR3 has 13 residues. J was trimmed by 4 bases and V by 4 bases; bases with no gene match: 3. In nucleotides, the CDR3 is TGTGCCAGCAGTTTCGAGGGGGCCTATGGCTACACCTTC. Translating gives CASSFEGAYGYTF.

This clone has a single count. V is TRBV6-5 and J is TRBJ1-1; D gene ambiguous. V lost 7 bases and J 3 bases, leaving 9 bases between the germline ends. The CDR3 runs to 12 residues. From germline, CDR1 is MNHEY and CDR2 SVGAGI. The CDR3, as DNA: TGTGCCAGCACCGGGATTCACACTGAAGCTTTCTTT. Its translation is CASTGIHTEAFF.

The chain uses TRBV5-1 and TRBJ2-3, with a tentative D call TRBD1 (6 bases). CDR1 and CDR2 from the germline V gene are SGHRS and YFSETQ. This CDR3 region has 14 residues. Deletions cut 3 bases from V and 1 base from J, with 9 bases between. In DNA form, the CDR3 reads TGCGCCAGCAGCTGGACAGAGCGCACAGATACGCAGTATTTT. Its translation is CASSWTERTDTQYF. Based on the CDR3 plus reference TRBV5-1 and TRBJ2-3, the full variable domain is KAGVTQTPRYLIKTRGQQVTLSCSPISGHRSVSWYQQTPGQGLQFLFEYFSETQRNKGNFPGRFSGRQFSNSRSEMNVSTLELGDSALYLCASSWTERTDTQYFGPGTRLTVL.

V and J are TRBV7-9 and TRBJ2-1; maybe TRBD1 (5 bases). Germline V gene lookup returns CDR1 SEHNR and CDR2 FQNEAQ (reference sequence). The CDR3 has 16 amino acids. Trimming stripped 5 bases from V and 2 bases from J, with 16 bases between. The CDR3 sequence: CASSPQDSQPYNEQFF. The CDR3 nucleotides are TGTGCCAGCAGCCCTCAAGACAGTCAGCCCTACAATGAGCAGTTCTTC.

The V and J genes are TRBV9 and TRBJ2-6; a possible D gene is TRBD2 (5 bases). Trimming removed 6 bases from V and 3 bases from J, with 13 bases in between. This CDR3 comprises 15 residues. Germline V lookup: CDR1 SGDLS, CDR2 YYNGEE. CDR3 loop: CASTPAAGGANVLTF. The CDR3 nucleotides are TGTGCCAGCACCCCCGCGGCGGGTGGGGCCAACGTCCTGACTTTC.

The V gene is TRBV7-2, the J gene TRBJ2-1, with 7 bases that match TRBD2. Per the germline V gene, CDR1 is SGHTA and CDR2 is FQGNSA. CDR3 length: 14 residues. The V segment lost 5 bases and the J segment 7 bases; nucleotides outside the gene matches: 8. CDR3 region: CASSHNRRGNEQFF. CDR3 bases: TGTGCCAGCAGCCATAACCGGCGGGGGAATGAGCAGTTCTTC. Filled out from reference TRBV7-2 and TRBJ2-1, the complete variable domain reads GAGVSQSPSNKVTEKGKDVELRCDPISGHTALYWYRQSLGQGLEFLIYFQGNSAPDKSGLPSDRFSAERTGGSVSTLTIQRTQQEDSAVYLCASSHNRRGNEQFFGPGTRLTVL.

CDR3 DNA: TGCGCCAGCAGCTTATTGTCGTTCCGCAATGAGCAGTTCTTC. Amino acid sequence: CASSLLSFRNEQFF. This chain joins TRBV5-1 and TRBJ2-1; D uncertain. Germline V gene sequence: CDR1 SGHRS, CDR2 YFSETQ. This CDR3 contains 14 residues. V was shortened by 2 bases and J by 6 bases, with 12 bases between the two germline ends. Variable domain in full (rest from reference TRBV5-1 and TRBJ2-1): KAGVTQTPRYLIKTRGQQVTLSCSPISGHRSVSWYQQTPGQGLQFLFEYFSETQRNKGNFPGRFSGRQFSNSRSEMNVSTLELGDSALYLCASSLLSFRNEQFFGPGTRLTVL.

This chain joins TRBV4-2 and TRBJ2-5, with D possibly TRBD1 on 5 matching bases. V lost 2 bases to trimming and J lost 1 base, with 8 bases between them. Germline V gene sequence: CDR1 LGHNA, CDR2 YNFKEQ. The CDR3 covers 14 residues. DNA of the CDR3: TGTGCCAGCAGCCAAACGACAGTCCAAGAGACCCAGTACTTC. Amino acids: CASSQTTVQETQYF.

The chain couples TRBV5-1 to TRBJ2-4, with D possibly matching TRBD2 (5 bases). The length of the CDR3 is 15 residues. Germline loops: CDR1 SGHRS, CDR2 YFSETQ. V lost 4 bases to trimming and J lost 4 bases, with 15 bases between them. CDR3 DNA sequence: TGCGCCAGCAGCCCTGACGGGATCGGGAAAAACATTCAGTACTTC. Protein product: CASSPDGIGKNIQYF.

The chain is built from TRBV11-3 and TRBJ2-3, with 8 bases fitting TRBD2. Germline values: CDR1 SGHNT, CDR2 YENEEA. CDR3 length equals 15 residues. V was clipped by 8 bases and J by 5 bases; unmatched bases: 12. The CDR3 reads CASRDPREGQDTQYF. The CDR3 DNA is TGTGCCAGCCGCGACCCCCGGGAGGGTCAAGATACGCAGTATTTT.